The clone carrying this T cell receptor beta chain appeared once. Antigen specificity is unknown. Healthy bone marrow donors made up the donors. This entry belongs to a study of cytomegalovirus exposure and HLA in healthy donors. Findings and limits, study-wide: It emerged from a later analysis that several of the most significant clusters appeared to be linked to common viral pathogens. TCR beta chains associated with HLA were, in a later analysis, more clonally expanded than equally common others.

In the PCR, 60 Vbeta and 13 Jbeta primers were used. Here immunoSEQ multiplex PCR was the method, and the copy in TCRdb shows in-frame clones only, minus some. The sample carries 150,000 to 200,000 clones, approximately 85% recorded once. The V segment lost 4 bases and the J segment 3 bases; nucleotides outside the gene matches: 2. This CDR3 is built from 15 residues. Germline V gene data show CDR1 as SGHVS and CDR2 as FQNEAQ. Input material: PBMCs. The chain recombines TRBV7-8 with TRBJ2-1; 11 nucleotides line up with TRBD1. The source is a girl under 18 in good health and CMV-seropositive. The chain's CDR3 is CASSSGQGVYNEQFF. CDR3 sequence (DNA): TGTGCCAGCAGCTCGGGACAGGGGGTCTACAATGAGCAGTTCTTC. Supplemented by reference TRBV7-8 and TRBJ2-1, the full variable domain reads GAGVSQSPRYKVAKRGQDVALRCDPISGHVSLFWYQQALGQGPEFLTYFQNEAQLDKSGLPSDRFFAERPEGSVSTLKIQRTQQEDSAVYLCASSSGQGVYNEQFFGPGTRLTVL.